This TCR beta chain was sequenced in a study of molecular identifiers for immune sequencing clone quantification. The CDR3 totals 13 residues. Trimming pared 2 bases from V and 5 bases from J, leaving 7 bases between. Germline V gives CDR1 MNHEY, CDR2 SVGEGT. TCRdb reanalysed the PCR reads using MiXCR and keeps one entry per CDR3 protein. Of 460,000 or so distinct CDR3 sequences listed, about a quarter are singletons. The sorting of naive CD8 T cells used the CD8+CD4-CCR7+CD45RA+ phenotype. The TCR sequence derives from a human donor in good health. Some libraries in this study had Jurkat cell RNA spiked in. The sequenced sample consisted of naive CD8+ T cells from blood, with Jurkat cell RNA spiked in. Subset here: FACS-sorted CD8+CD4-CCR7+CD45RA+ naive T cells. The V call is TRBV6-2 or TRBV6-3, the J call TRBJ1-5, with unresolved D. CDR3 residues: CASSYGMDQPQHF. Written as DNA, the CDR3 is TGTGCCAGCAGTTACGGCATGGATCAGCCCCAGCATTTT.